The entry below gives a single TCR beta chain sequence along with its context. The target antigen is unknown. Genomic DNA of every subset was divided equally among multiple immunoSEQ plates. Sequencing was performed with immunoSEQ multiplex PCR; in TCRdb, only in-frame clones are kept and a portion is missing. Of about 1 million clones in the sample, roughly 75% were seen once. The sample originates from a study of shared clonotypes between healthy human individuals. Whole-study findings and limits: Around 4.7% was the fraction of naive CD4 clonotypes found shared across a few donors.

CDR3 size: 14 residues. V shed 4 bases and J shed 7 bases, with 18 bases lying between them. The germline CDR1 and CDR2 sequences are SGHTS and YDEGEE. The study drew all its donors from Caucasian adults living in Nashville, Tennessee. This clonotype was sampled from a man between 18 and 35 years old in good health. Sequences were obtained from memory CD4+ T cells sorted from blood. As to subset: CD45RA-negative fraction. This chain joins TRBV5-8 and TRBJ2-7; D call uncertain. CDR3 loop: CASSNSGKGAEQYF. As DNA, the CDR3 is TGTGCCAGCAGCAACTCCGGCAAAGGCGCAGAGCAGTACTTC.